These T cell receptor beta chains were read from a single sample in a study of cytomegalovirus exposure and HLA in healthy donors. TCRdb keeps only in-frame clones here, not all; method: immunoSEQ multiplex PCR. The repertoire consists of around 100,000 clones, with 70% to 85% occurring once and the leading ten covering 5% to 6.5%. The specimen was PBMCs. The receptors were sampled from a woman younger than 35 in good health and CMV-seropositive. Both conserved end residues are part of each CDR3. Fields, in order: D gene, V gene, clone size, J gene, CDR3 protein, CDR3 DNA. A D gene is named only where the DNA matches it firmly. Size values are once, few and many counts, or a class for expanded clones, and some rows have none.

d_call: -; v_call: TRBV7-9; clone_size: -; j_call: TRBJ1-3; cdr3_aa: CASSLGSGTPSGNTIYF; cdr3_nt: TGTGCCAGCAGCTTAGGGTCGGGGACACCCTCTGGAAACACCATATATTTT
d_call: TRBD2; v_call: TRBV25-1; clone_size: -; j_call: TRBJ2-1; cdr3_aa: CASSEGTSGYNEQFF; cdr3_nt: TGTGCCAGCAGTGAAGGGACTAGCGGGTACAATGAGCAGTTCTTC
d_call: -; v_call: TRBV5-1; clone_size: few; j_call: TRBJ2-1; cdr3_aa: CASSLGDHSRVGEQFF; cdr3_nt: TGCGCCAGCAGCTTGGGAGATCATTCGCGGGTTGGTGAGCAGTTCTTC
d_call: -; v_call: TRBV19; clone_size: -; j_call: TRBJ1-5; cdr3_aa: CASSIGGGQPQHF; cdr3_nt: TGTGCCAGTAGTATTGGGGGCGGTCAGCCCCAGCATTTT
d_call: TRBD1; v_call: TRBV30; clone_size: -; j_call: TRBJ2-7; cdr3_aa: CAWKGTDYEQYF; cdr3_nt: TGTGCCTGGAAGGGGACAGACTACGAGCAGTACTTC
d_call: -; v_call: TRBV14; clone_size: -; j_call: TRBJ1-6; cdr3_aa: CASSQRGGLRNSPLHF; cdr3_nt: TGTGCCAGCAGCCAAAGAGGAGGTTTACGTAATTCACCCCTCCACTTT
d_call: TRBD1; v_call: TRBV6-5; clone_size: -; j_call: TRBJ2-5; cdr3_aa: CASSYGQVAVETQYF; cdr3_nt: TGTGCCAGCAGTTACGGACAGGTGGCGGTCGAGACCCAGTACTTC
d_call: -; v_call: TRBV7-8; clone_size: -; j_call: TRBJ2-5; cdr3_aa: CASSFPDRGETQYF; cdr3_nt: TGTGCCAGCAGCTTTCCGGACCGGGGAGAGACCCAGTACTTC
d_call: TRBD1; v_call: TRBV30; clone_size: -; j_call: TRBJ1-1; cdr3_aa: CAWRIDRVGTEAFF; cdr3_nt: TGTGCCTGGAGGATCGACAGGGTGGGCACTGAAGCTTTCTTT
d_call: TRBD2; v_call: TRBV6-1; clone_size: few; j_call: TRBJ2-1; cdr3_aa: CASSTSGSPYNEQFF; cdr3_nt: TGTGCCAGCAGTACTAGCGGGAGCCCTTACAATGAGCAGTTCTTC
d_call: TRBD1; v_call: TRBV6-1; clone_size: once; j_call: TRBJ2-1; cdr3_aa: CASTIRDRGYNEQFF; cdr3_nt: TGTGCCAGCACCATTCGGGACAGGGGCTACAATGAGCAGTTCTTC
d_call: TRBD1; v_call: TRBV15; clone_size: once; j_call: TRBJ1-5; cdr3_aa: CATSWNRGGQPQHF; cdr3_nt: TGTGCCACCAGCTGGAACAGGGGCGGGCAGCCCCAGCATTTT
d_call: TRBD2; v_call: TRBV30; clone_size: -; j_call: TRBJ2-7; cdr3_aa: CAWSAAKTSGPYEQYF; cdr3_nt: TGTGCCTGGAGTGCCGCCAAGACTAGCGGACCCTACGAGCAGTACTTC
d_call: TRBD1; v_call: TRBV6-5; clone_size: -; j_call: TRBJ2-7; cdr3_aa: CASSVQGSGGYEQYF; cdr3_nt: TGTGCCAGCAGTGTCCAGGGTTCAGGGGGCTACGAGCAGTACTTC
d_call: -; v_call: TRBV30; clone_size: -; j_call: TRBJ2-3; cdr3_aa: CAWHSRGPTDTQYF; cdr3_nt: TGTGCCTGGCATTCCAGGGGTCCCACAGATACGCAGTATTTT
d_call: -; v_call: TRBV5-1; clone_size: -; j_call: TRBJ1-2; cdr3_aa: CASSLDINYGYTF; cdr3_nt: TGCGCCAGCAGCTTGGATATCAACTATGGCTACACCTTC
d_call: -; v_call: TRBV19; clone_size: -; j_call: TRBJ2-3; cdr3_aa: CASMTAGRPDTQYF; cdr3_nt: TGTGCCAGTATGACGGCAGGCCGTCCAGATACGCAGTATTTT
d_call: TRBD1; v_call: TRBV27; clone_size: -; j_call: TRBJ1-5; cdr3_aa: CASSPIRTGDSNQPQHF; cdr3_nt: TGTGCCAGCAGTCCAATCAGGACAGGCGATAGCAATCAGCCCCAGCATTTT
d_call: TRBD1; v_call: TRBV12-5; clone_size: -; j_call: TRBJ1-2; cdr3_aa: CASGYQDRGEYGYTF; cdr3_nt: TGTGCTAGTGGTTATCAGGACAGGGGAGAATATGGCTACACCTTC
d_call: -; v_call: TRBV29-1; clone_size: -; j_call: TRBJ2-1; cdr3_aa: CSASPDYNEQFF; cdr3_nt: TGCAGCGCCTCACCAGATTACAATGAGCAGTTCTTC
d_call: TRBD2; v_call: TRBV2; clone_size: few; j_call: TRBJ2-1; cdr3_aa: CASLGGRAGNEQFF; cdr3_nt: TGTGCCAGCTTAGGCGGGAGGGCCGGCAATGAGCAGTTCTTC
d_call: -; v_call: TRBV19; clone_size: -; j_call: TRBJ1-5; cdr3_aa: CASSGAPNQPQHF; cdr3_nt: TGTGCCAGTAGTGGGGCACCGAATCAGCCCCAGCATTTT